This T cell receptor beta chain came from a study of blood T cell repertoires in COVID-19. The assay was immunoSEQ multiplex PCR, and TCRdb's table has in-frame clones only and misses some. The sample holds roughly 220,000 clones, about 86% seen once. Germline V gene sequence: CDR1 SGHKS, CDR2 YYEKEE (reference sequence). The CDR3 sequence is 13 residues long. V was trimmed by 4 bases and J by 4 bases, leaving 9 bases between them. Sequencing was done on a sample of peripheral blood. This TCR was recovered from a woman between 50 and 59 years old with COVID-19, enrolled during active disease. The chain has TRBV5-5 and TRBJ1-5; a weak D match, TRBD1 (6 bases). The CDR3 spells CASSLDSNQPQHF. The CDR3 nucleotides are TGTGCCAGCAGCCTGGACAGTAATCAGCCCCAGCATTTT.